These 27 T cell receptor beta chains originate from one sample sequenced in a study of T cell changes during pregnancy in multiple sclerosis (dated by TCRdb to between 2018 and 2020). Library preparation used the immunoSEQ multiplex PCR assay. This immuneACCESS table, as held by TCRdb, lists in-frame sequences with V and J called but not all clones. Of the missing ones, under half trace to an unresolved V gene in checked studies; the others have no known cause. The table for this sample lists 35,000 to 50,000 clones; roughly nine tenths of them were counted only once. The ten largest clones add up to more than 0.9% of the sample. The sample was CD4+ T cells from peripheral blood mononuclear cells, taken after pregnancy. The receptor source for this set is a female donor with multiple sclerosis, enrolled in a pregnancy study.

The chain links TRBV10-3 to TRBJ2-1; 13 bases are shared with TRBD2. The junction had 3 bases not matched to a gene; V was cut back by 6 bases and J by 4 bases. CDR3 size: 15 residues. Germline-derived CDR1 and CDR2 are ENHRY and SYGVKD. CDR3 sequence reads: CAIRGTSGIYNEQFF. The CDR3, as DNA: TGTGCCATCAGGGGGACTAGCGGGATTTACAATGAGCAGTTCTTC.

This rearrangement joins TRBV9 to TRBJ2-2; 8 bases agree with TRBD1. CDR1 SGDLS and CDR2 YYNGEE come from the germline V gene. J was trimmed by 8 bases and V by 4 bases; bases with no gene match: 13. The CDR3 covers 16 residues. CDR3 in amino acids: CASSSTGTGVRGELFF. The DNA for the CDR3 is TGTGCCAGCAGCTCTACCGGGACAGGTGTTCGAGGGGAGCTGTTTTTT.

V and J are TRBV19 and TRBJ2-7, with 12 bases matching TRBD2. This CDR3 is built from 16 residues. Trimming at V came to 6 bases and at J to 2 bases, leaving 8 bases not matched to a gene. Germline assignment: CDR1 LNHDA and CDR2 SQIVND (reference sequence). CDR3 nucleotides: TGTGCCAGTAGGGAAGTCGGACTAGCGGGAACCTACGAGCAGTACTTC. Its protein product is CASREVGLAGTYEQYF.

V usage is TRBV5-4 and J usage is TRBJ1-2, with TRBD1 matching over 10 bases. This CDR3 comprises 17 residues. The V gene's germline CDR1 is SGHNT and CDR2 YYREEE (reference sequence). Trimming cost V 0 bases and J 2 bases; bases outside gene matches: 7. CDR3 bases: TGTGCCAGCAGCTTGGCGGGCGGGGGACAGGGGAACTATGGCTACACCTTC. This translates into CASSLAGGGQGNYGYTF.

For this clone: An end of the junction does not agree with germline; a read error may underlie this. The V call is TRBV6-1, the J call TRBJ2-1; 12 positions match TRBD2. Per germline, CDR1 MNHNS and CDR2 SASEGT. The CDR3 sequence is 15 residues long. Here the CDR3 DNA reads TGTACCAGCAGTGAACTAGCGGGAGGCTACAATGAGCAGTTCTTC. Translated: CTSSELAGGYNEQFF.

The gene calls are TRBV28 and TRBJ2-2; the match to TRBD2 covers 11 bases. Germline loops: CDR1 MDHEN, CDR2 SYDVKM. V dropped 2 bases and J dropped 5; count of bases not matched to a gene: 4. The CDR3 has 16 amino acids. CDR3 loop: CASSLPLAGATGELFF. The CDR3 DNA follows: TGTGCCAGCAGTTTACCACTAGCGGGAGCAACCGGGGAGCTGTTTTTT. The full variable domain, rest sourced from reference TRBV28 and TRBJ2-2, is DVKVTQSSRYLVKRTGEKVFLECVQDMDHENMFWYRQDPGLGLRLIYFSYDVKMKEKGDIPEGYSVSREKKERFSLILESASTNQTSMYLCASSLPLAGATGELFFGEGSRLTVL.

The gene calls are TRBV7-3 and TRBJ1-5, with unresolved D. The V and J ends lost 6 bases and 2 bases respectively, with 17 bases between them. Germline V gene lookup returns CDR1 SGHTA and CDR2 FQGTGA. The CDR3 contains 16 residues. The CDR3 loop is CASRLGGPGGNQPQHF. The DNA for the CDR3 is TGTGCCAGCAGGTTGGGCGGGCCGGGTGGCAATCAGCCCCAGCATTTT.

The chain has TRBV5-8 and TRBJ2-3; 11 bases are a match to TRBD1. J was trimmed by 6 bases and V by 6 bases; bases with no gene match: 9. The CDR3 sequence is 15 residues long. Germline CDR1 reads SGHTS; CDR2 reads YDEGEE. CDR3 sequence: CASTHGQGAGDTQYF. For the CDR3, the DNA is TGTGCCAGCACCCACGGACAGGGGGCGGGGGATACGCAGTATTTT.

The rearrangement uses TRBV7-9 and TRBJ1-1; D is uncertain. Per germline, CDR1 SEHNR and CDR2 FQNEAQ (reference sequence). The CDR3 consists of 10 residues. V was trimmed by 9 bases and J by 6 bases, leaving 8 bases between them. The CDR3 DNA reads as TGTGCCAGTAGCCGGTCTGAAGCTTTCTTT. It codes for CASSRSEAFF.

The CDR3 spells CASSPPISLANYGYTF. CDR3 nucleotides: TGTGCCAGCTCACCCCCAATATCGTTAGCTAACTATGGCTACACCTTC. This sequence joins TRBV18 and TRBJ1-2; D is unclear. Germline V CDR1 and CDR2: KGHSH, LQKENI. V lost 3 bases and J lost 0, with 14 bases in between. CDR3 length: 16 amino acids. Filled out from reference TRBV18 and TRBJ1-2, the complete variable domain reads NAGVMQNPRHLVRRRGQEARLRCSPMKGHSHVYWYRQLPEEGLKFMVYLQKENIIDESGMPKERFSAEFPKEGPSILRIQQVVRGDSAAYFCASSPPISLANYGYTFGSGTRLTVV.

The chain combines TRBV28 with TRBJ2-4; TRBD1 aligns across 7 bases. The CDR3 spans 12 residues. Germline trimming cut 5 bases from V and 12 bases from J; bases unmatched to any gene: 7. Germline V gene sequence: CDR1 MDHEN, CDR2 SYDVKM. CDR3: CASSTNRGNQYF. The CDR3 DNA reads as TGTGCCAGCAGTACCAACAGGGGAAATCAGTACTTC.

V usage is TRBV7-9 and J usage is TRBJ2-3, with a weak D call TRBD2 (6 bases). CDR3 length: 14 residues. V was cut by 1 base and J by 2 bases, with 7 bases left in between. In germline, CDR1 is SEHNR, CDR2 FQNEAQ (reference sequence). This chain's CDR3 is CASSLVDYTDTQYF. The DNA for the CDR3 is TGTGCCAGCAGCTTAGTGGACTACACAGATACGCAGTATTTT.

This clone was recorded only once. The chain recombines TRBV2 with TRBJ1-1; D ambiguous. Per the germline V gene, CDR1 is SNHLY and CDR2 is FYNNEI. Trimming left V 9 bases short and J 5 bases short, with 22 bases between. The CDR3 loop spans 15 amino acids. The CDR3 reads CASKVQAVPATEAFF. DNA of the CDR3: TGTGCCAGTAAGGTCCAGGCCGTACCGGCAACTGAAGCTTTCTTT.

The chain uses TRBV19 and TRBJ2-7; D not resolved. Germline values: CDR1 LNHDA, CDR2 SQIVND (reference sequence). The CDR3 has 12 amino acids. V lost 3 bases, J lost 6 bases, and 9 bases lay in between. This CDR3 is CASSMSPREQYF. The CDR3 bases are TGTGCCAGTAGTATGAGTCCTCGCGAGCAGTACTTC.

This clone was observed once. V usage is TRBV5-1 and J usage is TRBJ2-7; 8 bases map to TRBD1. Germline V gene sequence: CDR1 SGHRS, CDR2 YFSETQ. CDR3 size: 14 residues. The V and J ends lost 4 bases and 5 bases, in that order; junction bases with no gene match: 8. CDR3 nucleotides: TGCGCCAGCAGCCCCCCTTCGACAGGGGACGAGCAGTACTTC. Protein: CASSPPSTGDEQYF.

The J gene is TRBJ1-4, the V gene TRBV7-9; perhaps TRBD1 as D (5 bases). V lost 1 base and J lost 13, with 10 bases in between. CDR3 size: 12 residues. Germline assignment: CDR1 SEHNR and CDR2 FQNEAQ (reference sequence). CDR3 in DNA: TGTGCCAGCAGCTTAGTACGCGGGGGACTGTTTTTT. The encoded protein is CASSLVRGGLFF.

CDR3 sequence: CASSPEPRTGRTGELFF. The CDR3 DNA reads as TGTGCCAGCAGCCCCGAGCCGAGGACAGGGCGAACCGGGGAGCTGTTTTTT. V usage is TRBV11-2 and J usage is TRBJ2-2; 8 bases line up with TRBD1. The V segment lost 5 bases and the J segment 5 bases; nucleotides outside the gene matches: 13. Germline values: CDR1 SGHAT, CDR2 FQNNGV. CDR3 length equals 17 residues.

The J gene is TRBJ2-5, the V gene TRBV28; 12 nucleotides align to TRBD1. V lost 10 bases, J lost 3 bases, and 6 bases stayed unmatched. This CDR3 has 14 amino acids. CDR1 is MDHEN and CDR2 is SYDVKM in the germline V gene. The CDR3 loop reads CAIAGTGGEETQYF. DNA of the CDR3: TGTGCCATCGCGGGGACAGGGGGCGAAGAGACCCAGTACTTC.

The V and J genes are TRBV7-2 and TRBJ2-7, with 7 bases identical to TRBD1. Losses at the gene ends were 5 bases for V and 0 bases for J; bases not matched to a gene: 7. The CDR3 is 15 residues long. From germline, CDR1 is SGHTA and CDR2 FQGNSA. The CDR3 sequence: CASSVGQASSYEQYF. Written as DNA, the CDR3 is TGTGCCAGCAGCGTCGGACAGGCTAGCTCCTACGAGCAGTACTTC.

The CDR3 protein is CASNQDRDNEQFF. For the CDR3, the DNA is TGTGCCAGTAATCAAGACAGGGACAATGAGCAGTTCTTC. J is TRBJ2-1 and V is TRBV19; 7 nucleotides align to TRBD1. V shed 7 bases, J shed 5 bases, and the junction held 5 bases outside the gene matches. CDR1 is LNHDA, CDR2 SQIVND, per germline (reference sequence). The CDR3 is made up of 13 amino acids.

V is TRBV25-1 and J is TRBJ1-3; D remains ambiguous. The germline V gene encodes CDR1 MGHDK and CDR2 SYGVNS. The CDR3 is 13 amino acids. Trimming took 4 bases from V and 0 from J, leaving 4 bases between them. The CDR3 loop reads CASSGHSGNTIYF. CDR3 DNA sequence: TGTGCCAGCAGTGGACACTCTGGAAACACCATATATTTT.

V gene TRBV30 combines with J gene TRBJ2-3; 9 nucleotides match TRBD1. CDR1 and CDR2 (germline): GTSNPN, SVGIG (reference sequence). J lost 5 bases, V lost 8 bases, and 11 bases had no gene match. The length of the CDR3 is 14 residues. CDR3 sequence reads: CARVDRGYGDTQYF. CDR3 coding DNA: TGTGCCCGTGTGGACAGGGGATATGGAGATACGCAGTATTTT.

V and J are TRBV28 and TRBJ1-3; the D is unclear. Germline-derived CDR1 and CDR2 are MDHEN and SYDVKM. This CDR3 is built from 14 residues. Deletions cut 4 bases from V and 4 bases from J, with 11 bases between. The CDR3 sequence: CASSSRSGGNTIYF. In DNA, the CDR3 is TGTGCCAGCAGTTCGCGGTCGGGAGGAAACACCATATATTTT.

CDR3 coding DNA: TGTGCCAGCAGCTTTGGGCAGGAGGACACTGAAGCTTTCTTT. Amino acid sequence: CASSFGQEDTEAFF. The chain joins TRBV5-6 to TRBJ1-1; no firm D call. In germline, CDR1 is SGHDT, CDR2 YYEEEE. CDR3 length: 14 amino acids. The V gene lost 2 bases and the J gene lost 3 bases, with 11 bases spanning the gap.

The CDR3 DNA is TGTGCCAGTAGTATGAATAGCGAAGAGACCCAGTACTTC. Translating it yields CASSMNSEETQYF. The chain combines TRBV19 with TRBJ2-5, with TRBD2 as a possible D gene (5 bases). V lost 3 bases, J lost 3 bases, and 8 bases lay in between. CDR1 is LNHDA and CDR2 is SQIVND in the germline V gene (reference sequence). This CDR3 is 13 amino acids long.

This chain joins TRBV10-2 and TRBJ2-1; no clear D. The V end was cut by 6 bases, the J end by 7 bases, with 13 bases between. Germline-derived CDR1 and CDR2 are WSHSY and SAAADI. This CDR3 has 13 residues. CDR3 in DNA: TGCGCCAGCAGCGAGACGAGTGGTAATGAGCAGTTCTTC. Translation gives CASSETSGNEQFF.

The V gene is TRBV7-2, the J gene TRBJ2-3; 10 positions agree with TRBD2. Germline assignment: CDR1 SGHTA and CDR2 FQGNSA. The length of the CDR3 is 15 residues. V dropped 5 bases and J dropped 2; count of bases not matched to a gene: 4. The DNA for the CDR3 is TGTGCCAGCAGCCGAGCGGGGGGGGCCACAGATACGCAGTATTTT. Its protein is CASSRAGGATDTQYF.